This T cell receptor beta chain was obtained from a study of CD8+ T cells in alopecia areata. The sample's treatment: oral pan-JAK inhibitor, 5-10 mg twice daily. cDNA serving as the sequencing template came from extracted, reverse transcribed RNA. Measured with immunoSEQ multiplex PCR; TCRdb has only the in-frame clones, and not every one. The data contain about 120,000 clones, around 56% of them seen just once; the ten biggest clones take up roughly 0.5%. The sequence came from a human donor with alopecia areata. The source material was CD4+ T cells sorted from blood, sampled at week 4, from a patient treated with tofacitinib.

CDR3 coding DNA: TGTGCCAGCAGCTTAGATCCCGGGACTAGCGGGGGAAGGGGTGAGACCCAGTACTTC. It codes for CASSLDPGTSGGRGETQYF. V gene TRBV11-2 combines with J gene TRBJ2-5, with 14 positions matching TRBD2. The germline V gene encodes CDR1 SGHAT and CDR2 FQNNGV. The CDR3 covers 19 residues. Trimming cost V 0 bases and J 5 bases; bases outside gene matches: 11. Combining the CDR3 with reference TRBV11-2 and TRBJ2-5 gives the whole variable domain EAGVAQSPRYKIIEKRQSVAFWCNPISGHATLYWYQQILGQGPKLLIQFQNNGVVDDSQLPKDRFSAERLKGVDSTLKIQPAKLEDSAVYLCASSLDPGTSGGRGETQYFGPGTRLLVL.